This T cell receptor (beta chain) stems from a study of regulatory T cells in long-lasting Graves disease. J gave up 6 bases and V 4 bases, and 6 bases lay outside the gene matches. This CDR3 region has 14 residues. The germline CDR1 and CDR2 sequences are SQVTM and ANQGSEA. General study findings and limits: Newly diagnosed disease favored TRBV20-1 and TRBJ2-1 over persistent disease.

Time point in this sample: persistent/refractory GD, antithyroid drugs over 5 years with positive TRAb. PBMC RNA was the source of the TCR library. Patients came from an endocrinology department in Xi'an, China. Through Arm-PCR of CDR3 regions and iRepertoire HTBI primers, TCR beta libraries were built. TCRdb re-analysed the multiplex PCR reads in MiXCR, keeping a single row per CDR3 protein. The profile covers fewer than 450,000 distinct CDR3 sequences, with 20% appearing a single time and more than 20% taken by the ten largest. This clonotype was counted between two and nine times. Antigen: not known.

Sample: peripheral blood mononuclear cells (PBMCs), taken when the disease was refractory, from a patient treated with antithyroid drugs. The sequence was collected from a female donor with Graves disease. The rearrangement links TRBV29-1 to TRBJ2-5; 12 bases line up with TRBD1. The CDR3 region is CSVVGGQGAKTQYF. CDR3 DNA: TGCAGCGTTGTCGGGGGACAGGGGGCAAAGACCCAGTACTTC.